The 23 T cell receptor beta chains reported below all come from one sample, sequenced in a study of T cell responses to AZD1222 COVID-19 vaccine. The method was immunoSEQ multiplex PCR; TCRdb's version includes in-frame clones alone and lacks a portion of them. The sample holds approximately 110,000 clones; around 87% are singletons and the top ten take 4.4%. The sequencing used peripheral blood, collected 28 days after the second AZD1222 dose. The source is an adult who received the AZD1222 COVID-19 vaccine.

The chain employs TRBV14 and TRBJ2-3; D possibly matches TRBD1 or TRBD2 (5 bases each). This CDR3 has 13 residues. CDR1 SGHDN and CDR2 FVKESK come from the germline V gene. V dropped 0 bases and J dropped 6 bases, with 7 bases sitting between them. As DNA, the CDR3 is TGTGCCAGCAGCCAAGATTGGGGGGATACGCAGTATTTT. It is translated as CASSQDWGDTQYF.

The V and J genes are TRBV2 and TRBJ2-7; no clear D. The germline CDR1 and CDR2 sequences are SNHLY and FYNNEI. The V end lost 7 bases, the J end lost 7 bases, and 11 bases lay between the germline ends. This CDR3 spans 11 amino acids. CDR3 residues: CASNRDREQYF. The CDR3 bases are TGTGCCAGCAACCGAGATCGAGAGCAGTACTTC. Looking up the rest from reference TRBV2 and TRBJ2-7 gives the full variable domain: EPEVTQTPSHQVTQMGQEVILRCVPISNHLYFYWYRQILGQKVEFLVSFYNNEISEKSEIFDDQFSVERPDGSNFTLKIRSTKLEDSAMYFCASNRDREQYFGPGTRLTVT.

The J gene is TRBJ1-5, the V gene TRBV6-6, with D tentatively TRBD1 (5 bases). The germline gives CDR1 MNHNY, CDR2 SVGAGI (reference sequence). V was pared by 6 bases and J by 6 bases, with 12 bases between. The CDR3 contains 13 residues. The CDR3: CASSFGASQPQHF. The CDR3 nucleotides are TGTGCCAGCAGCTTCGGGGCGTCTCAGCCCCAGCATTTT.

CDR3 sequence reads: CASSPDTLGYNEQFF. CDR3 in DNA: TGTGCCAGCAGCCCCGACACACTGGGGTACAATGAGCAGTTCTTC. The chain employs TRBV3-1 (or the pseudogene TRBV3-2) and TRBJ2-1, with unresolved D. The CDR3 loop spans 15 amino acids. Trimming stripped 4 bases from V and 4 bases from J, with 14 bases between. Germline CDR1 is LGHDT and CDR2 is YNNKEL (reference sequence).

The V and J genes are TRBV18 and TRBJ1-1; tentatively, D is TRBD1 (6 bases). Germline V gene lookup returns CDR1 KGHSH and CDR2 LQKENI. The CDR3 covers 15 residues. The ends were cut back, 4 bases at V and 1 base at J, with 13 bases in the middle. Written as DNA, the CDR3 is TGTGCCAGCTCACAATACGGGACAACGAACACTGAAGCTTTCTTT. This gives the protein CASSQYGTTNTEAFF.

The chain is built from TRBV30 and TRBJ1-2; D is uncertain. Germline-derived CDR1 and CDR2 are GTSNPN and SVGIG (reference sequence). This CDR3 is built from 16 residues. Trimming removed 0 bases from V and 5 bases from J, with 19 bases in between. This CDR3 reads CAWSVLRSRVAYGYTF. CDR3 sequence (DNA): TGTGCCTGGAGTGTACTTCGAAGTAGGGTAGCGTATGGCTACACCTTC.

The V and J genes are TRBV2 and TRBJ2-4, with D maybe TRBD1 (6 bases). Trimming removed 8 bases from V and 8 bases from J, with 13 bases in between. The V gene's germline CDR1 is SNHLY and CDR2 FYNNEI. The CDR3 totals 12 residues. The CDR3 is CASGDTPYIQYF. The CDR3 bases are TGTGCCAGCGGGGACACTCCGTACATTCAGTACTTC.

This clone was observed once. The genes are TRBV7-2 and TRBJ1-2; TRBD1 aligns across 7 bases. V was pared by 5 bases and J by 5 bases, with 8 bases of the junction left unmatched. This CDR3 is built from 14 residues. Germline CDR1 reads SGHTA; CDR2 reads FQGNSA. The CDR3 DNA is TGTGCCAGCAGCCAGGACAGGAGGGCATATGGCTACACCTTC. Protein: CASSQDRRAYGYTF.

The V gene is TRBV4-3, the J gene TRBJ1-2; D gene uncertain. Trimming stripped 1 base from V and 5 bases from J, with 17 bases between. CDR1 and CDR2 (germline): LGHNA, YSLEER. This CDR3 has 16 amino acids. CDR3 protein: CASSQGHETLDYGYTF. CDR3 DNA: TGCGCCAGCAGCCAAGGCCACGAGACGCTAGATTATGGCTACACCTTC.

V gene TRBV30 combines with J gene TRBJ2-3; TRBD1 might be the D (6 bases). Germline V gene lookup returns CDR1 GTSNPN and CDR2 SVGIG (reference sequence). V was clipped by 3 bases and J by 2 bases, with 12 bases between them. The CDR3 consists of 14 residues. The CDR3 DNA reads TGTGCCTGGAGGGGGGCAGGGCTCACAGATACGCAGTATTTT. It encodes CAWRGAGLTDTQYF.

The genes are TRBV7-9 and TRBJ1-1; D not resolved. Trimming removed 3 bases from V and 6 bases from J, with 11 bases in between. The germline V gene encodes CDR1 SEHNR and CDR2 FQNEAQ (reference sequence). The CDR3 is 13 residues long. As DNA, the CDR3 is TGTGCCAGCAGCTTCGAATGGACGGCTGAAGCTTTCTTT. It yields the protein CASSFEWTAEAFF.

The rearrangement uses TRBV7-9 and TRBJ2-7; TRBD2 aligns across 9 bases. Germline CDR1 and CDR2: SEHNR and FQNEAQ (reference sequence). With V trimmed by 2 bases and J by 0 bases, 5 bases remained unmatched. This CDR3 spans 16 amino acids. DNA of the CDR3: TGTGCCAGCAGCTTAAATAGCGGGGGCCCCTCCTACGAGCAGTACTTC. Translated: CASSLNSGGPSYEQYF.

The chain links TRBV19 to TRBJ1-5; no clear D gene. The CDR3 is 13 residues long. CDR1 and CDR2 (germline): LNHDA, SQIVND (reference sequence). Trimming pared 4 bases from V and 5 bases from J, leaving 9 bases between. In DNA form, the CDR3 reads TGTGCCAGTAGTACTTTAGGGCATCAGCCCCAGCATTTT. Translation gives CASSTLGHQPQHF.

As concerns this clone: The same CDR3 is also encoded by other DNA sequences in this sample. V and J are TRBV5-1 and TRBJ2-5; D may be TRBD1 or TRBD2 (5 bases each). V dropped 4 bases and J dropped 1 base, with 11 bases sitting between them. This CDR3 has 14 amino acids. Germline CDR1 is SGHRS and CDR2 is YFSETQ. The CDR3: CASSPGPSQETQYF. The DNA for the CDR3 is TGCGCCAGCAGCCCGGGACCCTCCCAAGAGACCCAGTACTTC.

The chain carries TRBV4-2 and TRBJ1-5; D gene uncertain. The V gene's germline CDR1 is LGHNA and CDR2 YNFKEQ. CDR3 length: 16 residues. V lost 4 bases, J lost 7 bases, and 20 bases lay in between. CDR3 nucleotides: TGTGCCAGCAGCCGTTCTACTACAGAGGCGGGCCAGCCCCAGCATTTT. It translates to CASSRSTTEAGQPQHF.

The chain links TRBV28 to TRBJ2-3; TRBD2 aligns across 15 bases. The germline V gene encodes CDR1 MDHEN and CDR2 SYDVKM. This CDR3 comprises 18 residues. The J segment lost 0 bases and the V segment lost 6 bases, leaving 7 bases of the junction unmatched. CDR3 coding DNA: TGTGCCAGCAGCCGGACTAGCGGGAGGGCTCTAAGCACAGATACGCAGTATTTT. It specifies CASSRTSGRALSTDTQYF.

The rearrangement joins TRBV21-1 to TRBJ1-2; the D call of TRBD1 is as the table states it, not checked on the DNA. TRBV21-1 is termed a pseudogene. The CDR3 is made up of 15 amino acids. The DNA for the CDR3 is TGTGCCAGCAGCAATGGGACAGGGGGTTCCTATGGCTACACCTTC. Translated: CASSNGTGGSYGYTF.

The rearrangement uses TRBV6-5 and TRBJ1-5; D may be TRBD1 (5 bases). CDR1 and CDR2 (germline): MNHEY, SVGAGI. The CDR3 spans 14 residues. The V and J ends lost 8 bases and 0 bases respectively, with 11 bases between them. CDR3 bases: TGTGCCAGCTGGAGGGACTATAGCAATCAGCCCCAGCATTTT. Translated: CASWRDYSNQPQHF.

Written as DNA, the CDR3 is TGCAGCGTTGCCCACAGAGACAGCAATCAGCCCCAGCATTTT. Encoded protein: CSVAHRDSNQPQHF. The chain is built from TRBV29-1 and TRBJ1-5; the D is unclear. Between the trimmed V and J ends, which lost 4 bases and 1 base, there was a span of 11 bases. Germline V lookup: CDR1 SQVTM, CDR2 ANQGSEA. The CDR3 runs to 14 residues.

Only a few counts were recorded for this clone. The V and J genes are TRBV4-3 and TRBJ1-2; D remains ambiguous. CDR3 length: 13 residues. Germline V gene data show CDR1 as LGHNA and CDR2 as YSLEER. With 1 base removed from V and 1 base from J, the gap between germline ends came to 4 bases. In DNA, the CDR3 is TGCGCCAGCAGCCAAGGCCGTAACTATGGCTACACCTTC. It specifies CASSQGRNYGYTF.

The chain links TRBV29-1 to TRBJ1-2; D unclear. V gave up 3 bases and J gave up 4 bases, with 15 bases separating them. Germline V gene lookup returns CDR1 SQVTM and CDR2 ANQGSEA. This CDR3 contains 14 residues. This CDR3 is CSVERKAAPYGYTF. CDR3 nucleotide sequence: TGCAGCGTTGAGAGGAAGGCAGCCCCCTATGGCTACACCTTC.

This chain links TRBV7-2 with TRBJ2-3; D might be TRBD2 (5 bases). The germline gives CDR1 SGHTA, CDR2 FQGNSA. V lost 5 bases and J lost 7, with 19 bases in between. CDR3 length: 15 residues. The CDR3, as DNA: TGTGCCAGCAGCCTTAGCGATGGCGCCGTTCATACGCAGTATTTT. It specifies CASSLSDGAVHTQYF.

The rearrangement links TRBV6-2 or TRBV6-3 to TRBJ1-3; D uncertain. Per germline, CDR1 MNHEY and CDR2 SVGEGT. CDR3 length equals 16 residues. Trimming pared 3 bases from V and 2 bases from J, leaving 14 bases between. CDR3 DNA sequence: TGTGCCAGCAGTTATCCAACAGCGACTACTGGAAACACCATATATTTT. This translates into CASSYPTATTGNTIYF.